This TCR beta chain was profiled in a study of T cells in Graves' hyperthyroidism and ophthalmopathy. Study context: At initial diagnosis, before any treatment had begun, peripheral blood was obtained.

Trimming removed 6 bases at V and 8 bases at J, with 19 bases between. CDR1 is MNHNS and CDR2 is SASEGT in the germline V gene. The CDR3 contains 14 residues. Researchers defined stable Graves' hyperthyroidism as no ophthalmopathy progression within 18 months. In the case of this clonotype: Its antigen is as yet unknown.

Study conclusions and caveats: Appearing also in blood were most of the thyroid clonotypes expanded above 0.001. By a 13 V-J model, ophthalmopathy was set apart from stable hyperthyroidism.

Researchers amplified the TCR beta CDR3 regions from RNA transcripts. RT-PCR in the first round (using the HTBI primer set) targeted the TCR CDR3. TCRdb re-called the multiplex PCR reads with MiXCR, one entry per CDR3 protein. The sample includes approximately 400,000 distinct CDR3 sequences, just under 25% of them seen just once. This sequence originates from a man in his fifties with Graves' hyperthyroidism. The sequenced material came from blood. The genes are TRBV6-1 and TRBJ1-2, with D tentatively TRBD1 (6 bases). DNA for the CDR3: TGTGCCAGCAGCCTCATGGGAGGGGGTGGGGGCTACACCTTC. Its translation: CASSLMGGGGGYTF.